Here is one TCR beta chain with its context. Its antigen is not yet known. Base-call qualities are not available, and no considerably larger clone is one nucleotide away. V was cut back by 3 bases and J by 4 bases, leaving a gap of 13 bases between them. The CDR1 and CDR2 encoded by the germline V gene are MDHEN and SYDVKM. There are 14 amino acids in the CDR3, from cysteine to phenylalanine inclusive. The CDR3 DNA has 42 bases and is translated from base 1. The entry originates in a study of T cell responses to AZD1222 COVID-19 vaccine (dated by TCRdb to about 2021). With regard to the full study: Because spike-specific TCR depth and breadth did not differ between the two schedules, AZD1222 recipients who got a second dose at roughly 4 weeks were pooled with those who got a second dose at roughly 12 weeks. Trial participants were enrolled by age into subgroups of 18-55, 56-69 and 70-plus years, and around 150, 28 and 57 TCR-sequenced participants, respectively, were included in these subgroups. A total of about 230 trial participants underwent TCR sequencing, of whom about 210 received two doses of AZD1222 and approximately 25 received two doses of the MenACWY control vaccine. Overall results and qualifications from the work: A significant rise in spike-specific TCR breadth and depth was observed after two AZD1222 doses relative to day 0 and relative to MenACWY recipients. Because no day 14 peak-response samples were available, the repertoires could be characterized only after the peak T cell response. Conclusions about previously exposed vaccinees were limited because only a handful of AZD1222 recipients were SARS-CoV-2 seropositive at baseline. Nearly half of unique spike-specific TCRs reportedly recognized epitopes outside regions mutated in the B.1.351 and B.1.1.7 variants. The vaccine-associated CD4 TCRs covered the entire spike protein, and the dominant responses fell in regions 160-218 and 743-854. The 56-69-year group was small, and its depth increase did not reach significance, likely because of low power. Most participants were white British and females outnumbered males, and the authors suggested that clonal diversity may have been underestimated.

The label giving this sample's time point can be read as: baseline before first vaccination. Vaccinee samples were obtained from the UK trials COV001 and COV002, which included a single-blind randomized controlled phase 2/3 trial of AZD1222 (ChAdOx1 nCoV-19) in healthy adults. For TCRbeta chain sequencing, PBMC samples were collected from trial participants at day 0 and at day 28 after the second dose. The CDR3 regions of human TCRbeta chains were analyzed by immunosequencing. As for the authors' bioinformatics: Repertoire TCRs were checked for matches against a reference library of SARS-CoV-2-specific TCRs that had been generated using the MIRA antigen-specificity platform. Breadth was defined as the fraction of unique TCRs that were SARS-CoV-2-associated. Depth was defined as the fraction of total T cells that were SARS-CoV-2-associated. Using the MIRA data, each spike-specific TCR was mapped to the spike region that the TCR reacts to and placed in a CD4 or CD8 class. Log10-transformed breadth and depth values were compared by one-way ANOVA with Sidak's multiple comparisons tests. TCRdb took over this immuneACCESS table, retaining in-frame rearrangements with V and J assigned. Such tables are incomplete; in checked studies, under half of the missing clones stem from an unresolved V gene, and the remainder is unexplained. That table gives V, J and clone size, and the DNA gave D and trimming. The sample table holds 150,000 to 200,000 clones, of which about 89% were seen once. Approximately 1.6% of the sample goes to the ten largest clones.

The sequencing here drew on peripheral blood, taken on day 0 of AZD1222 vaccination. The receptor's source is an adult in good health. The V and J segments used are TRBV28 and TRBJ2-7, with TRBD2 perhaps the D gene, on 6 matching bases. The sequenced DNA is TGTGCCAGCAGTTTTACGGGGGTAAGGTACGAGCAGTACTTC. It translates as CASSFTGVRYEQYF.